This T cell receptor beta chain was sequenced during a study of radiation and T cells in renal cell carcinoma (TCRdb year 2020). General notes on the study: In total, some 50 samples underwent TCR beta sequencing: some 26 tumors plus 27 peripheral blood samples. The final blood draw took place at 4 weeks after radiation, the same time as nephrectomy. Across all 55 or so samples, several million unique CDR3 nucleotide sequences encoding about 2.4 million unique CDR3 amino acid sequences were identified.

Findings and caveats that apply to the study as a whole: No pretreatment tumor biopsies were available, so the baseline intratumoral presence of clonotypes could not be determined. In blood, the top tumor clonotypes increased from baseline to 2 weeks after radiation and then shrank by 4 weeks, which suggests a temporary expansion of tumor-resident clones. Blood repertoire dynamics were not followed beyond 4 weeks after treatment. The single-armed trial design could not address effects of radiation dose or scheduling on the TCR repertoire.

Following the manufacturer's recommendations, the immunoSEQ kit was used to generate TCR beta libraries from genomic DNA. Library preparation used a first multiplex PCR with proprietary primers, then a second PCR adding unique barcodes, with bead cleanups after each round. Each sample batch included a kit-provided positive control reaction and a negative control reaction. The final libraries were assessed on an Agilent 4200 TapeStation D1000 ScreenTape, pooled by volume, and quantified by qPCR. Sequencing ran on an Illumina NextSeq500 with a MidOutput 150-cycle cartridge, using 156 Read1 and 15 Index1 cycles with kit custom primers. The pooled library was loaded at about 1 pM, with an approximately 19% PhiX control spiked in. Per the source publication's procedure: The vendor-processed data were analyzed in R, and a clonotype was defined as all T cells that share the same CDR3 nucleotide sequence. In the clone abundance analyses, frequencies in each sample were normalized to that sample's 10,000 most abundant clones. Public T cell clones, which averaged fewer than five per sample, were excluded before analysis. Tumor-enriched and baseline blood-enriched clonotypes were defined by at least a 32-fold difference in abundance between compartments. A beta-binomial differential abundance model was applied to find clonotypes that expanded or contracted between blood time points. The Baroni-Urbani and Buser coefficient was used to measure tumor-blood repertoire similarity, and groups were compared with two-tailed Wilcoxon tests in R. The table comes from immuneACCESS by way of TCRdb, which keeps in-frame sequences with V and J called. Part of the clones is missing from these tables; in studies checked, under half for an unresolved V gene and the rest for unknown reasons. V and J calls and clone size are as listed in that table; D and trimming were resolved from the DNA. The sample contains approximately 170,000 clones, about 87% of them found a single time. About 11% of the sample belongs to the ten largest clones.

This sample's time point label indicates: blood 4 weeks post-SBRT, at nephrectomy. Reading the label with the study, this specimen's treatment or condition is: 15 Gy SBRT to primary tumor, nephrectomy 4 weeks later. Samples were obtained from a clinical trial, in which 15 Gy stereotactic body radiation therapy was delivered to primary renal cell carcinomas and nephrectomy was performed 4 weeks later. To track tumor-enriched clonotypes, serial peripheral blood was sampled from radiation-treated patients at baseline and at 2 weeks and 4 weeks after SBRT. Every patient's renal cell carcinoma showed clear cell pathology. The QIAamp DNA Blood Mini Kit (Qiagen) was used to prepare genomic DNA for TCR sequencing. Samples were included in the analyses only if all quality control checks were passed. From its cysteine to its phenylalanine, the CDR3 spans 13 amino acids. Left in the record is the CDR3 DNA by itself, 39 bases read in frame from the first base. CDR1 and CDR2 are read off the germline V gene as SGHNT and YENEEA. Trimming costs V 5 bases and J 3 bases, and their ends lie 10 bases apart.

This clone was observed a single time. Its antigen specificity is not known. The input lacks base qualities; no much larger clone sits a single base away. This material consisted of blood, taken from a patient whose treatment included radiotherapy and nephrectomy. The sequence is built from TRBV11-3 and TRBJ1-1; the D gene assignment is ambiguous. The source is a woman in her forties or fifties with renal cell carcinoma. The DNA is TGTGCCAGCAGCCGGGTGTCGGACACTGAAGCTTTCTTT. This encodes CASSRVSDTEAFF.